These T cell receptor beta chains were read from a single sample in a study of Ad26.COV2.S vaccination and SARS-CoV-2 variants. Assay: immunoSEQ multiplex PCR; the TCRdb copy retains only in-frame clones and omits some. Found here are fewer than 500,000 clones, around 90% of them singletons; the top ten hold roughly an eighth. The starting material was peripheral blood, obtained in a trial of Ad26.COV2.S vaccine versus placebo. All receptors come from a person between 18 and 65 years old who received the Ad26.COV2.S COVID-19 vaccine or a placebo. CDR3s include the opening cysteine and the closing phenylalanine or tryptophan. A D gene is named only where the DNA matches it firmly. Clone size is stated in some rows and not others, as once, few, many or a class when expanded.

J: TRBJ2-1; size: -; length: 13; V: TRBV28; D: TRBD2; DNA: TGTGCCAGCAGGGGACTAGGATACAATGAGCAGTTCTTC; CDR3: CASRGLGYNEQFF
J: TRBJ2-4; size: -; length: 19; V: TRBV7-6; D: TRBD2; DNA: TGTGCCAGCAGCTCTCCGGTGGGACTAGCGGGAGGAACCAAAAACATTCAGTACTTC; CDR3: CASSSPVGLAGGTKNIQYF
J: TRBJ1-4; size: -; length: 11; V: TRBV20-1; D: -; DNA: TGCAGTGCTACGGATCATGAAAAACTGTTTTTT; CDR3: CSATDHEKLFF
J: TRBJ1-1; size: -; length: 14; V: TRBV30; D: TRBD1; DNA: TGTGCCTGGAGCCGGGACAGTCCGAACACTGAAGCTTTCTTT; CDR3: CAWSRDSPNTEAFF
J: TRBJ2-1; size: -; length: 14; V: TRBV7-3; D: -; DNA: TGTGCCAGCAGCTTCCCAGGGACACAGAATGAGCAGTTCTTC; CDR3: CASSFPGTQNEQFF
J: TRBJ2-1; size: once; length: 16; V: TRBV18; D: TRBD2; DNA: TGTGCCAGCTCACCGAGACTAGCGGGAGCGGTCAATGAGCAGTTCTTC; CDR3: CASSPRLAGAVNEQFF
J: TRBJ1-2; size: -; length: 15; V: TRBV7-9; D: TRBD1; DNA: TGTGCCAGCAGCTTAGAGGGGACAGGGTGGAATGGCTACACCTTC; CDR3: CASSLEGTGWNGYTF
J: TRBJ2-1; size: -; length: 20; V: TRBV10-1; D: -; DNA: TGCGCCAGCAGTGACTTAATTGACAGGGCCGAGGCGTGGGGGGACAATGAGCAGTTCTTC; CDR3: CASSDLIDRAEAWGDNEQFF
J: TRBJ1-6; size: -; length: 14; V: TRBV18; D: -; DNA: TGTGCCAGCTCACCGGCAGGGGAAAATTCACCCCTCCACTTT; CDR3: CASSPAGENSPLHF
J: TRBJ2-7; size: -; length: 12; V: TRBV11-2; D: -; DNA: TGTGCCAGCAGCCCTCGACCGGGACTGGAGTACTTC; CDR3: CASSPRPGLEYF
J: TRBJ2-3; size: -; length: 16; V: TRBV7-2; D: TRBD2; DNA: TGTGCCAGCAGCCCCTCGGGGGGTAGTAGGGCAGATACGCAGTATTTT; CDR3: CASSPSGGSRADTQYF